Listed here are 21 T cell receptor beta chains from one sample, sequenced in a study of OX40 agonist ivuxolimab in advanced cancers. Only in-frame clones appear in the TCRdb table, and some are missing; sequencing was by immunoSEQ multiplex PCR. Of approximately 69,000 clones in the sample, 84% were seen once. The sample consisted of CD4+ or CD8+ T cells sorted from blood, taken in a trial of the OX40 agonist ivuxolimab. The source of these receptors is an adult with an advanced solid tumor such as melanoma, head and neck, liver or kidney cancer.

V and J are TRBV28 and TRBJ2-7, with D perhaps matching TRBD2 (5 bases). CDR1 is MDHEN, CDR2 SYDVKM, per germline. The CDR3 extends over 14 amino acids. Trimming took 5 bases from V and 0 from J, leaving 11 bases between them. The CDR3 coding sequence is TGTGCCAGCAGTAGCGGACCAAGCTCCTACGAGCAGTACTTC. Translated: CASSSGPSSYEQYF.

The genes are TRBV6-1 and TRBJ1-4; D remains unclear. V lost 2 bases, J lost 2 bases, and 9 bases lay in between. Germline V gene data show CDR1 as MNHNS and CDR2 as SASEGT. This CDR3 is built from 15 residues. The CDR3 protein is CASSEMRSTNEKLFF. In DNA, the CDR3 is TGTGCCAGCAGTGAAATGCGCTCTACTAATGAAAAACTGTTTTTT.

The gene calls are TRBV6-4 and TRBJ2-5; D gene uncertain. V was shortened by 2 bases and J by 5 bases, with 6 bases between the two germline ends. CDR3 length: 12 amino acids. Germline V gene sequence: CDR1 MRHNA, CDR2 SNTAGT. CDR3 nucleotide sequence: TGTGCCAGCAGTGACGAGGCGGAGACCCAGTACTTC. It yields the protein CASSDEAETQYF.

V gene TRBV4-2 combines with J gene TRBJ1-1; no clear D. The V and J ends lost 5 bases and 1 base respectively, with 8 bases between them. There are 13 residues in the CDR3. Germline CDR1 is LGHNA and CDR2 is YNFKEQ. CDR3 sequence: CASSFVENTEAFF. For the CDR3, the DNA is TGTGCCAGCAGCTTCGTGGAGAACACTGAAGCTTTCTTT.

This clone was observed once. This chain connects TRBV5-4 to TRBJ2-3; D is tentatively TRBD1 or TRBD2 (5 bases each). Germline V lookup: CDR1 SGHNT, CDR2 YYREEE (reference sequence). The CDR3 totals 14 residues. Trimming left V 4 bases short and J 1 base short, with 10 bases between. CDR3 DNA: TGTGCCAGCAGCAGGGACCGGGGCACAGATACGCAGTATTTT. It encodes CASSRDRGTDTQYF.

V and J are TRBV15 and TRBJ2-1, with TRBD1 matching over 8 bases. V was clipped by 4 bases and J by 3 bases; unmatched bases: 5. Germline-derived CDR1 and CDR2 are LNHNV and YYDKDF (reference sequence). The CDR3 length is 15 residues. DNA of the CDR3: TGTGCCACCAGCACAAGGACAGGGTACTACAATGAGCAGTTCTTC. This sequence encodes CATSTRTGYYNEQFF.

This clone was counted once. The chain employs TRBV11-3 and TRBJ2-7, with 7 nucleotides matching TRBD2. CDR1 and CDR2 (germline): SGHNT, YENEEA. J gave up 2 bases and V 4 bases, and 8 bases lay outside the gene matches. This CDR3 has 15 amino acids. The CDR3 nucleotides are TGTGCCAGCAGCTCAGAAGGGACTATAACCTACGAGCAGTACTTC. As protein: CASSSEGTITYEQYF.

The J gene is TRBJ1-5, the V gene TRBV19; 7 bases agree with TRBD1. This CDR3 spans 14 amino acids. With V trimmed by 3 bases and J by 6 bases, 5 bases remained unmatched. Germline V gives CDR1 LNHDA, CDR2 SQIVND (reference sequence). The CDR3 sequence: CASSIKQGPQPQHF. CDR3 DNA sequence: TGTGCCAGTAGTATTAAACAGGGGCCTCAGCCCCAGCATTTT. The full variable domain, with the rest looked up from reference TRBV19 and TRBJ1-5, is DGGITQSPKYLFRKEGQNVTLSCEQNLNHDAMYWYRQDPGQGLRLIYYSQIVNDFQKGDIAEGYSVSREKKESFPLTVTSAQKNPTAFYLCASSIKQGPQPQHFGDGTRLSIL.

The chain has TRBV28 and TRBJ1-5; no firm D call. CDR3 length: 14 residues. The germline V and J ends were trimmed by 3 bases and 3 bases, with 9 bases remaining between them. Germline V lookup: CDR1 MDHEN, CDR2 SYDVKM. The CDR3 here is CASSFWQDNQPQHF. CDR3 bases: TGTGCCAGCAGTTTCTGGCAGGACAATCAGCCCCAGCATTTT.

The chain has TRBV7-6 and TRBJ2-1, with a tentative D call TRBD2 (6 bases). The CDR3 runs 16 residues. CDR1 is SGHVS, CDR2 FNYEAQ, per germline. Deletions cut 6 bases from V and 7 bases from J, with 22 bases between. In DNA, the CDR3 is TGTGCCAGCAGTATGGGGGGTTATAGCTTCCAGAATGAGCAGTTCTTC. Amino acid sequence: CASSMGGYSFQNEQFF. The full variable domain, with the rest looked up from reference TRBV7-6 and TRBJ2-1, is GAGVSQSPRYKVTKRGQDVALRCDPISGHVSLYWYRQALGQGPEFLTYFNYEAQQDKSGLPNDRFSAERPEGSISTLTIQRTEQRDSAMYRCASSMGGYSFQNEQFFGPGTRLTVL.

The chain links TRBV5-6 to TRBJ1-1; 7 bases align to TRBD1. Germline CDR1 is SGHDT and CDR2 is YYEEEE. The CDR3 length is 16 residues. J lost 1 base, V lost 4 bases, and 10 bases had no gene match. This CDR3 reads CASSPPATGPNTEAFF. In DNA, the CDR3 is TGTGCCAGCAGCCCTCCGGCGACAGGGCCGAACACTGAAGCTTTCTTT.

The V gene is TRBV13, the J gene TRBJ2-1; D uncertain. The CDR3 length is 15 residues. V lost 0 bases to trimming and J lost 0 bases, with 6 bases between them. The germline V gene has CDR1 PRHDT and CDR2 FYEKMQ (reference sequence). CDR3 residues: CASSLGGSSYNEQFF. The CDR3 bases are TGTGCCAGCAGCTTAGGGGGAAGCTCCTACAATGAGCAGTTCTTC. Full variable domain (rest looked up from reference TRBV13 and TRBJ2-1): AAGVIQSPRHLIKEKRETATLKCYPIPRHDTVYWYQQGPGQDPQFLISFYEKMQSDKGSIPDRFSAQQFSDYHSELNMSSLELGDSALYFCASSLGGSSYNEQFFGPGTRLTVL.

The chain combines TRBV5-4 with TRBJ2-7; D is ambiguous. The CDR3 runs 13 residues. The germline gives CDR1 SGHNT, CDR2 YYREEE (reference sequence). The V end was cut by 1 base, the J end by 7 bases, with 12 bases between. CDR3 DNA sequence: TGTGCCAGCAGCTTGCGGTCGCGTCGGGAGCAGTACTTC. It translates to CASSLRSRREQYF.

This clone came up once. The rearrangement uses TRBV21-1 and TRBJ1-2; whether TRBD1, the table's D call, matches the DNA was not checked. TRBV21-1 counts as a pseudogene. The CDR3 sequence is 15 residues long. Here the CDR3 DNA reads TGTGCCAGCAGCAAAGGGACAGGGGGCAATAATGGCTACACCTTC. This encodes CASSKGTGGNNGYTF.

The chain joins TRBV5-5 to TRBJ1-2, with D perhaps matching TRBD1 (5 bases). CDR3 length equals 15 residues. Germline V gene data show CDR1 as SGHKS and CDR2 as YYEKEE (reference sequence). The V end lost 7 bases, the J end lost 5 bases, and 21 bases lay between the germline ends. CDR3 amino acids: CASRTQPGLEYGYTF. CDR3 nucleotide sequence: TGTGCCAGCCGTACTCAACCAGGGCTAGAGTATGGCTACACCTTC.

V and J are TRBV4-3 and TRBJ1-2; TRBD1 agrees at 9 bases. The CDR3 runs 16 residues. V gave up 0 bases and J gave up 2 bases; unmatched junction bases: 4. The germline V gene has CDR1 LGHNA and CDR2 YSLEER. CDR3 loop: CASSQDPGQGNYGYTF. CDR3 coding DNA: TGCGCCAGCAGCCAAGATCCGGGACAGGGAAACTATGGCTACACCTTC.

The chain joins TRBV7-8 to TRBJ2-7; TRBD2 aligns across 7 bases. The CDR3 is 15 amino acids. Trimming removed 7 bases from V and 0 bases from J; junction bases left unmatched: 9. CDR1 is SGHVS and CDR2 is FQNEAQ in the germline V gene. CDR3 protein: CASNRLAANSYEQYF. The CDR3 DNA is TGTGCCAGCAATCGGCTAGCGGCGAACTCCTACGAGCAGTACTTC.

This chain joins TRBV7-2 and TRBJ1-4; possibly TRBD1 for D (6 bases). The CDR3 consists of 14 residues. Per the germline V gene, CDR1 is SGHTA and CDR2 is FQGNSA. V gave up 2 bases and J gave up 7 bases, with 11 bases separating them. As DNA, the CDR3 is TGTGCCAGCAGCTTAAGGGTGGGGGCTGAAAAACTGTTTTTT. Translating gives CASSLRVGAEKLFF.

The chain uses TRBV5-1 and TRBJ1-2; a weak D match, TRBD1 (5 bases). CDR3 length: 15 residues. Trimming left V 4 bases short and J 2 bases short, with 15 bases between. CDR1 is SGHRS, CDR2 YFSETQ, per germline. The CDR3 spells CASSAAGRENYGYTF. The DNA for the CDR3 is TGCGCCAGCAGCGCTGCGGGACGGGAAAACTATGGCTACACCTTC. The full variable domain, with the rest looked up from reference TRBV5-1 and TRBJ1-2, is KAGVTQTPRYLIKTRGQQVTLSCSPISGHRSVSWYQQTPGQGLQFLFEYFSETQRNKGNFPGRFSGRQFSNSRSEMNVSTLELGDSALYLCASSAAGRENYGYTFGSGTRLTVV.

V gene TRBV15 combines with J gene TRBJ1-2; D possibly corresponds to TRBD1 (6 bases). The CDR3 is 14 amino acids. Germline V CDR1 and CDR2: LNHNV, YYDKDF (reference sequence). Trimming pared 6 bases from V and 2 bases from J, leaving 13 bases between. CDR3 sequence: CATSVRGSNYGYTF. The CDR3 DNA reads TGTGCCACCAGTGTCAGGGGCTCGAACTATGGCTACACCTTC.

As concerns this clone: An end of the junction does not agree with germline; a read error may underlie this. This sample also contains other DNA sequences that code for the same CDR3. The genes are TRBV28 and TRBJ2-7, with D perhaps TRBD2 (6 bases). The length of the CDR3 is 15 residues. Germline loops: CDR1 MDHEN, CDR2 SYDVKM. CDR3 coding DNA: TGTGCCAGCAGAGGAGGAGGGTGGGGCTCCTACGAGCAGTACTTT. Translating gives CASRGGGWGSYEQYF.